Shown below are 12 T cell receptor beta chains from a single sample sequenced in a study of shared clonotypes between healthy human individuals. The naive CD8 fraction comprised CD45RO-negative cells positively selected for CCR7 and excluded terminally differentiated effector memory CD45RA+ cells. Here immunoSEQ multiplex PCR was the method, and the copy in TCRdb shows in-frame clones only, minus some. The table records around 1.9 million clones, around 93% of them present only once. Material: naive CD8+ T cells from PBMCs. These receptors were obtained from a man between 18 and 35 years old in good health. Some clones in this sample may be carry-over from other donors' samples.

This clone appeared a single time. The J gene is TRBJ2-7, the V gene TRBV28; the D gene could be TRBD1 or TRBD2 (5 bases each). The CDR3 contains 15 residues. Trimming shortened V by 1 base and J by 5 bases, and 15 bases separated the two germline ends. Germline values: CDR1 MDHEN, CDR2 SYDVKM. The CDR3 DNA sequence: TGTGCCAGCAGTTTATATCGGTGGGGGACGAACGAGCAGTACTTC. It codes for CASSLYRWGTNEQYF.

The CDR3 region is CASSVGANAYNEQFF. The DNA of the CDR3 is TGTGCCAGCAGCGTAGGAGCCAACGCCTACAATGAGCAGTTCTTC. The chain is built from TRBV9 and TRBJ2-1, with D unresolved. V was pared by 0 bases and J by 2 bases, with 9 bases between. The CDR3 sequence is 15 residues long. Germline V gives CDR1 SGDLS, CDR2 YYNGEE.

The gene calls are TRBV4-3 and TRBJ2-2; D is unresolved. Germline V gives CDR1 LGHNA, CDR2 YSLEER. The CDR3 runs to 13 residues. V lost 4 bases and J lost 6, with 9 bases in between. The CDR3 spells CASSPVGSGELFF. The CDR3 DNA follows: TGCGCCAGCAGCCCCGTAGGGTCCGGGGAGCTGTTTTTT.

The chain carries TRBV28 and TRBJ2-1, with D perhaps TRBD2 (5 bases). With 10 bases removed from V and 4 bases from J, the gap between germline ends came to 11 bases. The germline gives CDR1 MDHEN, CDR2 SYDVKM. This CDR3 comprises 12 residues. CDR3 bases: TGTGCCACCATCGGAGGATACAATGAGCAGTTCTTC. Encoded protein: CATIGGYNEQFF.

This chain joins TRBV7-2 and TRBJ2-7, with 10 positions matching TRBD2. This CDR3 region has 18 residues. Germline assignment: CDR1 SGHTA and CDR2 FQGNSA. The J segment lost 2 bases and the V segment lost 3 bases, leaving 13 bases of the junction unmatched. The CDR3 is CASSFEALAGLRTYEQYF. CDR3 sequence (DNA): TGTGCCAGCAGCTTCGAGGCACTAGCGGGACTCCGTACCTACGAGCAGTACTTC.

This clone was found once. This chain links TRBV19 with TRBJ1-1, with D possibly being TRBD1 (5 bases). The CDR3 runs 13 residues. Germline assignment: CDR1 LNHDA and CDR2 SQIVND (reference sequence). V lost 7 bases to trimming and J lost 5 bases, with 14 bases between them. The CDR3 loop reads CASILEWGTEAFF. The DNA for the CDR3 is TGTGCCAGTATCCTAGAATGGGGGACTGAAGCTTTCTTT.

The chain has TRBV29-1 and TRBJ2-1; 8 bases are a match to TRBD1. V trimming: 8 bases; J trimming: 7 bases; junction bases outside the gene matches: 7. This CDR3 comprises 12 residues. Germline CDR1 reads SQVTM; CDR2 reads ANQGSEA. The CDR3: CSTGQGLNEQFF. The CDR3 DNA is TGCAGCACTGGACAGGGCTTGAATGAGCAGTTCTTC.

The CDR3 spells CASSSGTGRYEQYF. The CDR3 DNA reads as TGTGCCAGCAGTTCAGGGACAGGGCGCTACGAGCAGTACTTC. V gene TRBV28 combines with J gene TRBJ2-7; the match to TRBD1 covers 9 bases. The CDR3 totals 14 residues. Germline assignment: CDR1 MDHEN and CDR2 SYDVKM. Losses at the gene ends were 4 bases for V and 3 bases for J; bases not matched to a gene: 4.

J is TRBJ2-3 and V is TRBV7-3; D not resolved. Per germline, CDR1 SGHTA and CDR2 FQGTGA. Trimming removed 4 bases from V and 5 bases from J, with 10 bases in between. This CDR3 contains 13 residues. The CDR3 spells CASSSMGLDTQYF. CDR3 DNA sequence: TGTGCCAGCAGCTCCATGGGTTTAGATACGCAGTATTTT.

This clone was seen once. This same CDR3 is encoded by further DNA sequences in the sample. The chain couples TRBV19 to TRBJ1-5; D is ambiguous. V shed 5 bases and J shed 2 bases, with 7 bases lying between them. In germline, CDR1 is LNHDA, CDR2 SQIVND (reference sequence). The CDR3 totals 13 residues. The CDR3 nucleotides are TGTGCCAGTAGTGGATACGGCAATCAGCCCCAGCATTTT. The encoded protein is CASSGYGNQPQHF.

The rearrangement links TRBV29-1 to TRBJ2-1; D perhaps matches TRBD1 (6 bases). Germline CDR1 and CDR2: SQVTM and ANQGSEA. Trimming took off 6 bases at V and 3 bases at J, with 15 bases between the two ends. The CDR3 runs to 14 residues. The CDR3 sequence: CSVEGVRVYNEQFF. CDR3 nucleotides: TGCAGCGTCGAGGGGGTGCGAGTCTACAATGAGCAGTTCTTC.

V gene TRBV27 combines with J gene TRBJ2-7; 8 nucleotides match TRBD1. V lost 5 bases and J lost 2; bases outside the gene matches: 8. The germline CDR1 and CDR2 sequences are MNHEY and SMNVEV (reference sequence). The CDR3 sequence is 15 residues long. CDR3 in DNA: TGTGCCAGCAGTCCCAGGGGGCCCTTGGCCTACGAGCAGTACTTC. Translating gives CASSPRGPLAYEQYF.